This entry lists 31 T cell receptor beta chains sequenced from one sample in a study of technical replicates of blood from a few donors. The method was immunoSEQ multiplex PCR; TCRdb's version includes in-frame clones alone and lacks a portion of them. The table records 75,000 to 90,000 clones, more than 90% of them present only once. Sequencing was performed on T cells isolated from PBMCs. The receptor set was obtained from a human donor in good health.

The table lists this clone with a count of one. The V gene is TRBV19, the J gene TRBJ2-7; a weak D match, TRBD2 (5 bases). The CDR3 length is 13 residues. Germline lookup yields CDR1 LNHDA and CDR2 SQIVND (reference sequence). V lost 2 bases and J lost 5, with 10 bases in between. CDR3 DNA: TGTGCCAGTAGTATAATGGTCGGGGACGAGCAGTACTTC. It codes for CASSIMVGDEQYF. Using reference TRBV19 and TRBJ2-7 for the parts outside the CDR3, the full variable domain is DGGITQSPKYLFRKEGQNVTLSCEQNLNHDAMYWYRQDPGQGLRLIYYSQIVNDFQKGDIAEGYSVSREKKESFPLTVTSAQKNPTAFYLCASSIMVGDEQYFGPGTRLTVT.

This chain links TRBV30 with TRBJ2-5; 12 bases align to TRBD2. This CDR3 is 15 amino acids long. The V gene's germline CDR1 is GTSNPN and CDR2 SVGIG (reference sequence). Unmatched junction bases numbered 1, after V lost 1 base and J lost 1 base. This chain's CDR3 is CAWSAGLAGQETQYF. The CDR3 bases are TGTGCCTGGAGTGCGGGACTAGCGGGCCAAGAGACCCAGTACTTC. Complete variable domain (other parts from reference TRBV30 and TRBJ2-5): SQTIHQWPATLVQPVGSPLSLECTVEGTSNPNLYWYRQAAGRGLQLLFYSVGIGQISSEVPQNLSASRPQDRQFILSSKKLLLSDSGFYLCAWSAGLAGQETQYFGPGTRLLVL.

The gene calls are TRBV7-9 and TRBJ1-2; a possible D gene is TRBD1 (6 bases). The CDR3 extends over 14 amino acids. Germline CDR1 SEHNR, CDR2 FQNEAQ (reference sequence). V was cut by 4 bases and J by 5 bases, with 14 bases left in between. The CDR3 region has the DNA TGTGCCAGCAGCTCGGGGGGCACAGCATATGGCTACACCTTC. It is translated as CASSSGGTAYGYTF.

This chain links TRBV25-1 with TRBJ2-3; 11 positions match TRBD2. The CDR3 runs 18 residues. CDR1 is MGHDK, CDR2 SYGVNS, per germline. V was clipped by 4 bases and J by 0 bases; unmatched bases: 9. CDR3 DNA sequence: TGTGCCAGCAGTGTATCACTAGCGGGGGAGTCTAGCACAGATACGCAGTATTTT. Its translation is CASSVSLAGESSTDTQYF.

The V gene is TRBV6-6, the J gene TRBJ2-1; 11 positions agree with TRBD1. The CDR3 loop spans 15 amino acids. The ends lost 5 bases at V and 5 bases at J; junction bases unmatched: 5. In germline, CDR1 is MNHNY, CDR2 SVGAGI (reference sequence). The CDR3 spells CASSDGTGGHNEQFF. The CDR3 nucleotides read TGTGCCAGCAGTGATGGGACAGGGGGGCACAATGAGCAGTTCTTC.

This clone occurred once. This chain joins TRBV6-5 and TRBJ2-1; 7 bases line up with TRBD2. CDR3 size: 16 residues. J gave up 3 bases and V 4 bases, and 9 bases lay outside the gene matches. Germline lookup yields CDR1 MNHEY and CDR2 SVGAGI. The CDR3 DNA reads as TGTGCCAGCAGTTTCGTCGGGACTAACTACTACAATGAGCAGTTCTTC. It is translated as CASSFVGTNYYNEQFF.

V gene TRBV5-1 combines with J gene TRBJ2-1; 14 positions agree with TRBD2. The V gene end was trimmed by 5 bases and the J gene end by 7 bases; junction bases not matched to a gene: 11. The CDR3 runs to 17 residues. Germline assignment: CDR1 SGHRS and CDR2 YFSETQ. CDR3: CASRTSGTSGRGNEQFF. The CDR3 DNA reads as TGCGCCAGCAGGACCTCCGGGACTAGCGGGAGAGGTAATGAGCAGTTCTTC.

In nucleotides, the CDR3 is TGTGCTAGTGCCAAGCACAGGGATTATCAGCCCCAGCATTTT. It encodes CASAKHRDYQPQHF. V usage is TRBV12-5 and J usage is TRBJ1-5, with D possibly matching TRBD1 (6 bases). The germline CDR1 and CDR2 sequences are LGHNT and FRNRAP. The CDR3 has 14 residues. V was clipped by 7 bases and J by 5 bases, with 15 bases between them.

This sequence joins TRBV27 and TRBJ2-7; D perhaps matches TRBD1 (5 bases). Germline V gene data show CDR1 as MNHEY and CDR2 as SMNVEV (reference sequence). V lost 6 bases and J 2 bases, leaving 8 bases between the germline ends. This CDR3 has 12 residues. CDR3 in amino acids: CASSTGTYEQYF. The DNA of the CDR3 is TGTGCCAGCAGCACAGGTACCTACGAGCAGTACTTC.

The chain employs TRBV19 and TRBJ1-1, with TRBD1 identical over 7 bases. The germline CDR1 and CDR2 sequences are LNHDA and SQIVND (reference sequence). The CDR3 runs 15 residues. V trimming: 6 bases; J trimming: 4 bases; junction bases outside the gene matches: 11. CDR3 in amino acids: CASSLRRDRITEAFF. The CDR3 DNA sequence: TGTGCCAGTAGCTTACGCCGGGACAGAATCACTGAAGCTTTCTTT.

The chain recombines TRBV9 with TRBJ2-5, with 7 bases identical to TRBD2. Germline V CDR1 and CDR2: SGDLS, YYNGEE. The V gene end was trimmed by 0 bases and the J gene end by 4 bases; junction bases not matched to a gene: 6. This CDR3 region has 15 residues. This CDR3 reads CASSVDSGFRETQYF. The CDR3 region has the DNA TGTGCCAGCAGCGTAGATAGCGGGTTCCGAGAGACCCAGTACTTC.

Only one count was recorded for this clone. The chain's CDR3 is CASSESAREKLFF. CDR3 in DNA: TGCGCCAGCAGTGAGTCGGCACGAGAAAAACTGTTTTTT. V is TRBV10-1 and J is TRBJ1-4, with D uncertain. V shed 0 bases and J shed 8 bases, with 7 bases lying between them. Germline loops: CDR1 WNHNN, CDR2 SYGVQD (reference sequence). The CDR3 extends over 13 amino acids.

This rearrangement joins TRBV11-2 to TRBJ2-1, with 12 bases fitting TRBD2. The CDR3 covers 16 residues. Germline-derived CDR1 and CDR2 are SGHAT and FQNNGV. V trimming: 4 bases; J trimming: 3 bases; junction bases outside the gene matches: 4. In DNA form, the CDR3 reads TGTGCCAGCAGCTCACTAGCGGGGGGACTCTACAATGAGCAGTTCTTC. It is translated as CASSSLAGGLYNEQFF.

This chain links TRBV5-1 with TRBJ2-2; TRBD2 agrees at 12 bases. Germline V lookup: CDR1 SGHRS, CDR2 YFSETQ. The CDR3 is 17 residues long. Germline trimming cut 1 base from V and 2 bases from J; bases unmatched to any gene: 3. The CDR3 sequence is CASSLSLAGGNTGELFF. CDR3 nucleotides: TGCGCCAGCAGCTTGTCACTAGCGGGAGGTAACACCGGGGAGCTGTTTTTT.

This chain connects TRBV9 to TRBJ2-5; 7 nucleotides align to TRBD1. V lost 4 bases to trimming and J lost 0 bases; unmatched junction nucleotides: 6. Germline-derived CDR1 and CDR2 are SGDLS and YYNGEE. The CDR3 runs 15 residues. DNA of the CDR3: TGTGCCAGCAGCCCCCTTGGGACAGACCAAGAGACCCAGTACTTC. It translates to CASSPLGTDQETQYF.

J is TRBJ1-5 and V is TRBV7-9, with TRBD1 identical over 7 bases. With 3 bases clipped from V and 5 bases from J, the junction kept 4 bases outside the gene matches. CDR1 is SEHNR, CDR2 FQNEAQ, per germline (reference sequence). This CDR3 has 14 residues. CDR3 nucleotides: TGTGCCAGCAGCTTCGGACAGGATTATCAGCCCCAGCATTTT. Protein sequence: CASSFGQDYQPQHF.

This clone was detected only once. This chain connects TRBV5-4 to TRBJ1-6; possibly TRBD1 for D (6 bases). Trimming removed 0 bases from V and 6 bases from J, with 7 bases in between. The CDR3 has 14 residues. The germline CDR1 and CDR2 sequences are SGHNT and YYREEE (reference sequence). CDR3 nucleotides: TGTGCCAGCAGCTTGGAACAGGGTAATTCACCCCTCCACTTT. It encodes CASSLEQGNSPLHF.

In nucleotides, the CDR3 is TGTGCCAGCAGCGAAGGACAGAGCTCCTACAATGAGCAGTTCTTC. Protein sequence: CASSEGQSSYNEQFF. The rearrangement links TRBV9 to TRBJ2-1; D is possibly TRBD1 (6 bases). The CDR3 totals 15 residues. V lost 3 bases and J 0 bases, leaving 10 bases between the germline ends. The germline CDR1 and CDR2 sequences are SGDLS and YYNGEE.

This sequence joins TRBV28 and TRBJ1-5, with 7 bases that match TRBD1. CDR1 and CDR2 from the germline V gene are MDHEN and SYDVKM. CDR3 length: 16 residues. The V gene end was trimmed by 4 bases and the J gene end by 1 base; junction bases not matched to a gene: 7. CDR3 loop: CASSSPGQLSNQPQHF. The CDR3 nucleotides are TGTGCCAGCAGTTCACCGGGACAGCTAAGCAATCAGCCCCAGCATTTT. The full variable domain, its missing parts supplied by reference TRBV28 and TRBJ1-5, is DVKVTQSSRYLVKRTGEKVFLECVQDMDHENMFWYRQDPGLGLRLIYFSYDVKMKEKGDIPEGYSVSREKKERFSLILESASTNQTSMYLCASSSPGQLSNQPQHFGDGTRLSIL.

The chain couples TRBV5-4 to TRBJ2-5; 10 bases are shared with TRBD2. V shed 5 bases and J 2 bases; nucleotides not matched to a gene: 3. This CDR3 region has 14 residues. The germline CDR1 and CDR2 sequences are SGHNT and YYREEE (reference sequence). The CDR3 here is CASRSGGAQETQYF. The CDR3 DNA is TGTGCCAGCAGGAGCGGGGGGGCTCAAGAGACCCAGTACTTC. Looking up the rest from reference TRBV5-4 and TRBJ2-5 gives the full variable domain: ETGVTQSPTHLIKTRGQQVTLRCSSQSGHNTVSWYQQALGQGPQFIFQYYREEENGRGNFPPRFSGLQFPNYSSELNVNALELDDSALYLCASRSGGAQETQYFGPGTRLLVL.

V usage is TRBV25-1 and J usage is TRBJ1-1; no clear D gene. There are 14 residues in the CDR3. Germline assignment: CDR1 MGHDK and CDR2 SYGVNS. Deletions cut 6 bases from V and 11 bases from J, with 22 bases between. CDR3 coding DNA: TGTGCCAGCAGGACGTCCTTTCAAAATATCGGGGCTTTCTTT. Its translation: CASRTSFQNIGAFF.

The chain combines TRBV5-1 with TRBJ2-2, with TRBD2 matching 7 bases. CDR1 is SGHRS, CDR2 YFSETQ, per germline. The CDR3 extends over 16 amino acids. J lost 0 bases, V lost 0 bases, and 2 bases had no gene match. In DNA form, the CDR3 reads TGCGCCAGCAGCTTGGGGGAGGGAACGAACACCGGGGAGCTGTTTTTT. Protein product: CASSLGEGTNTGELFF.

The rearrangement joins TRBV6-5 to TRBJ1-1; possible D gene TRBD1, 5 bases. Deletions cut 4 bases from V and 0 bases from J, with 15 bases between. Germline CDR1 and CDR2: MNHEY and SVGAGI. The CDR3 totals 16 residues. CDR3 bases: TGTGCCAGCAGTTCCCAGGGTGCGAAACTGAACACTGAAGCTTTCTTT. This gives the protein CASSSQGAKLNTEAFF.

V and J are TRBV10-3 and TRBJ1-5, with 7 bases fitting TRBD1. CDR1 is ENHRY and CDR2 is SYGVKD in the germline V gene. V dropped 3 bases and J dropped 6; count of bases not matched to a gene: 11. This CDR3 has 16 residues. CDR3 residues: CAISDPNDRVGQPQHF. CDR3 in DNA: TGTGCCATCAGTGATCCCAACGACAGGGTTGGTCAGCCCCAGCATTTT.

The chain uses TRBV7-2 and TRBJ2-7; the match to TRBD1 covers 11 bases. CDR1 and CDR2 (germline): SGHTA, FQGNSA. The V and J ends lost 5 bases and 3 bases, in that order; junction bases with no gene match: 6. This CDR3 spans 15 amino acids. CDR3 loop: CASSPEGTGGYEQYF. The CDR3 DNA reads TGTGCCAGCAGCCCAGAGGGGACAGGGGGCTACGAGCAGTACTTC. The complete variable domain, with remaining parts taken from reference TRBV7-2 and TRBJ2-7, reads GAGVSQSPSNKVTEKGKDVELRCDPISGHTALYWYRQSLGQGLEFLIYFQGNSAPDKSGLPSDRFSAERTGGSVSTLTIQRTQQEDSAVYLCASSPEGTGGYEQYFGPGTRLTVT.

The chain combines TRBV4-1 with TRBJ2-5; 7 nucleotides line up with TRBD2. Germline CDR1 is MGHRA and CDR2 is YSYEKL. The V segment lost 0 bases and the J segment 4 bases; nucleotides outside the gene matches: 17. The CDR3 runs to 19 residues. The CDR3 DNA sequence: TGCGCCAGCAGCCAAGAGAGGCCTAGCGGACGAGGAACTCTAGAGACCCAGTACTTC. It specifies CASSQERPSGRGTLETQYF.

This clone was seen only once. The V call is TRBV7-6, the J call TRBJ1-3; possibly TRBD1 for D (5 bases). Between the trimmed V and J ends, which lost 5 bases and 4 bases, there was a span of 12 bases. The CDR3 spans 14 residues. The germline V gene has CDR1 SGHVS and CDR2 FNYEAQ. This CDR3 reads CASSLRGSGNTIYF. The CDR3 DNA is TGTGCCAGCAGCCTAAGGGGATCCGGAAACACCATATATTTT. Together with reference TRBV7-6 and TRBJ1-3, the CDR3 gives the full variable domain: GAGVSQSPRYKVTKRGQDVALRCDPISGHVSLYWYRQALGQGPEFLTYFNYEAQQDKSGLPNDRFSAERPEGSISTLTIQRTEQRDSAMYRCASSLRGSGNTIYFGEGSWLTVV.

This CDR3 is CASSLLLGRREVYEQYF. In DNA, the CDR3 is TGTGCCAGCAGTTTATTGTTGGGGCGCCGCGAAGTTTACGAGCAGTACTTC. This chain joins TRBV28 and TRBJ2-7, with D possibly TRBD1 on 5 matching bases. V gave up 1 base and J gave up 4 bases, with 20 bases separating them. The CDR3 has 17 residues. Germline-derived CDR1 and CDR2 are MDHEN and SYDVKM.

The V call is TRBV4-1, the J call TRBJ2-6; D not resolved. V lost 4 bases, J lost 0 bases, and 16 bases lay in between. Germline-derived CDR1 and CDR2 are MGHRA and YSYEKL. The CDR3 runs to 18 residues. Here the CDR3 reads CASSPSRMEYSGANVLTF. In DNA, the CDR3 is TGCGCCAGCAGCCCCTCCCGCATGGAGTACTCTGGGGCCAACGTCCTGACTTTC.

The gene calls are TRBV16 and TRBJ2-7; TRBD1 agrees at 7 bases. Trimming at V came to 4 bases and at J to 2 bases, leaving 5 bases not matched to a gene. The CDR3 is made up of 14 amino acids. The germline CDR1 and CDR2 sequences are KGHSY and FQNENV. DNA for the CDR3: TGTGCCAGCAGCCCACAACAGGGGCCCTACGAGCAGTACTTC. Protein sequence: CASSPQQGPYEQYF.

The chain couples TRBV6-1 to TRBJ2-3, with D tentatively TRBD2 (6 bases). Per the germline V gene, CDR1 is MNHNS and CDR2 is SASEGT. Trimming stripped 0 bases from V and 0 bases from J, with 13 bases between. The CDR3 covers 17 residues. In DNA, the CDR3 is TGTGCCAGCAGTGAAGCTAGACTAGGCTATAGCACAGATACGCAGTATTTT. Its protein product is CASSEARLGYSTDTQYF.